Listed below are T cell receptor beta chains from one sample, sequenced in a study of early T cells in non-severe SARS-CoV-2 infection. TCRdb re-called the 5' RACE reads with MiXCR, one entry per CDR3 protein. The sample holds more than 80,000 distinct CDR3 sequences, 14% seen once. Sequencing was performed on whole blood. These receptors were taken from an adult who was a healthcare worker with PCR-confirmed SARS-CoV-2 infection or an uninfected control (not recorded which). Both conserved end residues are part of each CDR3. The order of the fields is V gene, D gene, clone size, J gene, CDR3 DNA, CDR3 protein. The D gene is left open where the match is weak. Clone size is stated in some rows and not others, as once, few, many or a class when expanded.

v_call: TRBV29-1
d_call: TRBD1
clone_size: few
j_call: TRBJ2-3
cdr3_nt: TGCAGCGTTGAAGAAGGACAGGGGTTCTTCACAGATACGCAGTATTTT
cdr3_aa: CSVEEGQGFFTDTQYF

v_call: TRBV2
d_call: .
clone_size: .
j_call: TRBJ1-5
cdr3_nt: TGTGCCAGCAGTGAGGAGACAGGCGGTCAGCCCCAGCATTTT
cdr3_aa: CASSEETGGQPQHF

v_call: TRBV29-1
d_call: .
clone_size: few
j_call: TRBJ1-1
cdr3_nt: TGCAGCGTTGAAGATCGGGCGAACACTGAAGCTTTCTTT
cdr3_aa: CSVEDRANTEAFF

v_call: TRBV19
d_call: .
clone_size: few
j_call: TRBJ1-4
cdr3_nt: TGTGCCGGCAGGGAGCCGAGGCTCGAGGAAAAACTGTTTTTT
cdr3_aa: CAGREPRLEEKLFF

v_call: TRBV4-1
d_call: .
clone_size: few
j_call: TRBJ2-1
cdr3_nt: TGCGCCAGCAGCCCCTCTGGGATTGGGGAGCAGTTCTTC
cdr3_aa: CASSPSGIGEQFF

v_call: TRBV27
d_call: .
clone_size: .
j_call: TRBJ2-3
cdr3_nt: TGTGCCAGCAGTTTACAGACCCCTAGCACAGATACGCAGTATTTT
cdr3_aa: CASSLQTPSTDTQYF

v_call: TRBV10-2
d_call: TRBD2
clone_size: few
j_call: TRBJ2-1
cdr3_nt: TGCGCCAGCAGTGAGACACTAGCGGGAGGCCCTGACAATGAGCAGTTCTTC
cdr3_aa: CASSETLAGGPDNEQFF

v_call: TRBV10-3
d_call: TRBD1
clone_size: .
j_call: TRBJ2-7
cdr3_nt: TGTGCCATCAGTGAGTCGACAGGGTTGACCTACGAGCAGTACTTC
cdr3_aa: CAISESTGLTYEQYF

v_call: TRBV12-3/TRBV12-4
d_call: .
clone_size: few
j_call: TRBJ1-1
cdr3_nt: TGTGCCAGCAGTTTAGCCGAAGGGGAGTCAGCTTTCTTT
cdr3_aa: CASSLAEGESAFF

v_call: TRBV9
d_call: TRBD2
clone_size: .
j_call: TRBJ2-7
cdr3_nt: TGTGCCAGCAGCGGACTAGCGGGAGAGGTTTACGAGCAGTACTTC
cdr3_aa: CASSGLAGEVYEQYF

v_call: TRBV10-2
d_call: .
clone_size: few
j_call: TRBJ1-5
cdr3_nt: TGCGCCAGCACCGAAGGACCGCCAAATCAGCCCCAGCATTTT
cdr3_aa: CASTEGPPNQPQHF